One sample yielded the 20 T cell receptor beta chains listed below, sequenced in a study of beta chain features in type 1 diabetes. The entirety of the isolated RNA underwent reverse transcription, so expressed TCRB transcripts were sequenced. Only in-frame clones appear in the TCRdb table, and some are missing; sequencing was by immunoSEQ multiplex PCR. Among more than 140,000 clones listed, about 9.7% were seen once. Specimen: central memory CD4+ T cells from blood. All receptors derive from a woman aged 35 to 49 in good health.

CDR3 sequence (DNA): TGTGCCAGTAGGGTGGGGGGCCAAGAGACCCAGTACTTC. Protein sequence: CASRVGGQETQYF. The chain combines TRBV5-6 with TRBJ2-5; tentatively, D is TRBD2 (6 bases). Trimming shortened V by 8 bases and J by 1 base, and 12 bases separated the two germline ends. The germline V gene has CDR1 SGHDT and CDR2 YYEEEE. The CDR3 runs 13 residues.

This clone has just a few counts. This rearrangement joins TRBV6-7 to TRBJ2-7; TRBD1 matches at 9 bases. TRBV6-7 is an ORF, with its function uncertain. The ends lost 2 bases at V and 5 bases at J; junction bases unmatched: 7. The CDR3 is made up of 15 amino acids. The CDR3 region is CASSYLDRGEDEQYF. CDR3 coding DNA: TGTGCCAGCAGTTACCTCGACAGGGGGGAAGACGAGCAGTACTTC.

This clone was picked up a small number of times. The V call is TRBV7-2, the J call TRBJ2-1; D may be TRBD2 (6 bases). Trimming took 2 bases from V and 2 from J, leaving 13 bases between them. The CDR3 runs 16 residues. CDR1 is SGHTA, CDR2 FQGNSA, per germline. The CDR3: CASSLSPAGAYNEQFF. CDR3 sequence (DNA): TGTGCCAGCAGCTTATCACCAGCGGGTGCCTACAATGAGCAGTTCTTC.

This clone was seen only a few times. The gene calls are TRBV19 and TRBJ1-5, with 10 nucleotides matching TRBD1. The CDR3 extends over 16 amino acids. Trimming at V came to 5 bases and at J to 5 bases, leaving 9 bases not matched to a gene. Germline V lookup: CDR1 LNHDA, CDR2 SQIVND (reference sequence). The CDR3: CASSSGGGQGHQPQHF. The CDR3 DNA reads TGTGCCAGTAGTTCCGGGGGGGGACAGGGGCATCAGCCCCAGCATTTT.

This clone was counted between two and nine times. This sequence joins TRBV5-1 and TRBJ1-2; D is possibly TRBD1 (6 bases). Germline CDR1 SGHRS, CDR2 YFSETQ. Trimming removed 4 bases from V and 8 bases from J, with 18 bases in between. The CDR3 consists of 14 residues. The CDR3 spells CASSVGQTQGGYTF. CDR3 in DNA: TGCGCCAGCAGCGTCGGACAGACCCAGGGGGGCTACACCTTC.

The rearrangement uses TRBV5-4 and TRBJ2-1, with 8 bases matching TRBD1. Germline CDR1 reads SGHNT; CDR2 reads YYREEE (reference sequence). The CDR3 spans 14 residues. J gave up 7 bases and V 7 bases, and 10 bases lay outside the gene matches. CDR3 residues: CASLLDRAWNEQFF. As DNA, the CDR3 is TGTGCCAGCTTATTGGACAGGGCCTGGAATGAGCAGTTCTTC.

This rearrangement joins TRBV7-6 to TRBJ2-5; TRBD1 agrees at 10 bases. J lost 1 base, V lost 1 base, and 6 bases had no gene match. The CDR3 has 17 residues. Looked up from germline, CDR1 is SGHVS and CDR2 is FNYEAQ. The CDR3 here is CASSLVPGQGGQETQYF. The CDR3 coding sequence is TGTGCCAGCAGCTTAGTCCCAGGACAGGGGGGCCAAGAGACCCAGTACTTC.

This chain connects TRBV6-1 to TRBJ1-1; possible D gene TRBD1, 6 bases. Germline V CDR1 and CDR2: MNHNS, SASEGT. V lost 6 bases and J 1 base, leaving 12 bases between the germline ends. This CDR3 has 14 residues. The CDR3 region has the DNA TGTGCCAGCAGGACACCGGGACAGAACACTGAAGCTTTCTTT. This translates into CASRTPGQNTEAFF.

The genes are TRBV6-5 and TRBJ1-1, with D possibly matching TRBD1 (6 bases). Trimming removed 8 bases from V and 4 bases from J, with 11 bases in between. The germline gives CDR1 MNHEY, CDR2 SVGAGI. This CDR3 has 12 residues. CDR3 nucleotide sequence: TGTGCCAGCGGGGGCCAGGGCACTGAAGCTTTCTTT. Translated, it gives CASGGQGTEAFF.

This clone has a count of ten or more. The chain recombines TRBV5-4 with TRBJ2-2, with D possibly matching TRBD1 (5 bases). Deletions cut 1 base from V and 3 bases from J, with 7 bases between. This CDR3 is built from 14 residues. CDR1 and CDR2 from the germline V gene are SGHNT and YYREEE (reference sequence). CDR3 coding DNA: TGTGCCAGCAGCTTGATACAGGACACCGGGGAGCTGTTTTTT. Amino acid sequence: CASSLIQDTGELFF. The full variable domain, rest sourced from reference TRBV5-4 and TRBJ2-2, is ETGVTQSPTHLIKTRGQQVTLRCSSQSGHNTVSWYQQALGQGPQFIFQYYREEENGRGNFPPRFSGLQFPNYSSELNVNALELDDSALYLCASSLIQDTGELFFGEGSRLTVL.

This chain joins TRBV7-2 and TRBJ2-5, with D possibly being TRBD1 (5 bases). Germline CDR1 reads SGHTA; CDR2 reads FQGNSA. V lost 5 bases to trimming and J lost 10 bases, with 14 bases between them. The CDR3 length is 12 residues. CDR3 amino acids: CASSNRGQGQYF. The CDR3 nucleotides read TGTGCCAGCAGCAATAGGGGTCAGGGCCAGTACTTC.

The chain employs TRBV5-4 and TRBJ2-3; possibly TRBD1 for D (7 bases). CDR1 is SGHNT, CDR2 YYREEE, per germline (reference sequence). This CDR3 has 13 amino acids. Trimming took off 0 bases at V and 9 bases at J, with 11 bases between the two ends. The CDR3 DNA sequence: TGTGCCAGCAGCTTGGACCAGGGGGGAACGCAGTATTTT. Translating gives CASSLDQGGTQYF.

The chain's CDR3 is CASSGTRGEQFF. In DNA form, the CDR3 reads TGCGCCAGCAGCGGGACTAGGGGCGAGCAGTTCTTC. The genes are TRBV5-1 and TRBJ2-1; 8 nucleotides match TRBD2. The germline CDR1 and CDR2 sequences are SGHRS and YFSETQ. CDR3 size: 12 residues. V was clipped by 4 bases and J by 10 bases; unmatched bases: 4.

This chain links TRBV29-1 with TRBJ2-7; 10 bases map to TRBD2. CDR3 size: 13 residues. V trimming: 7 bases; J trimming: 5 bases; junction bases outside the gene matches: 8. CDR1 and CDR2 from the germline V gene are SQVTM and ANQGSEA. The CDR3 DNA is TGCAGCGCCTCACTAGCGGGGAGGGACGAGCAGTACTTC. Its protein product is CSASLAGRDEQYF.

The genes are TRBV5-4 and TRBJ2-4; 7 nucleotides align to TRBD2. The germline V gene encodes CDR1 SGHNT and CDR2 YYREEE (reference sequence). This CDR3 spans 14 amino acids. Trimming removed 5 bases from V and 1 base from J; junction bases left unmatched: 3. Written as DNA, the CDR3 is TGTGCCAGCAGAGGGGAGGGGGCCAAAAACATTCAGTACTTC. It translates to CASRGEGAKNIQYF.

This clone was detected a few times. The CDR3: CASSIQRGFVGGYTF. CDR3 bases: TGTGCCAGTAGTATACAAAGAGGATTTGTAGGAGGCTACACCTTC. The rearrangement uses TRBV19 and TRBJ1-2; D remains ambiguous. Per the germline V gene, CDR1 is LNHDA and CDR2 is SQIVND (reference sequence). The CDR3 contains 15 residues. Trimming left V 2 bases short and J 8 bases short, with 18 bases between. Together with reference TRBV19 and TRBJ1-2, the CDR3 gives the full variable domain: DGGITQSPKYLFRKEGQNVTLSCEQNLNHDAMYWYRQDPGQGLRLIYYSQIVNDFQKGDIAEGYSVSREKKESFPLTVTSAQKNPTAFYLCASSIQRGFVGGYTFGSGTRLTVV.

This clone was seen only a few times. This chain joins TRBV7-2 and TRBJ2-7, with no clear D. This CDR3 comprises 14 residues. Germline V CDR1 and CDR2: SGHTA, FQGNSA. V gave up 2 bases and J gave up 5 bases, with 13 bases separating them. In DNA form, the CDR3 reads TGTGCCAGCAGCTTAATTACAGTCAGCCACGAGCAGTACTTC. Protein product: CASSLITVSHEQYF.

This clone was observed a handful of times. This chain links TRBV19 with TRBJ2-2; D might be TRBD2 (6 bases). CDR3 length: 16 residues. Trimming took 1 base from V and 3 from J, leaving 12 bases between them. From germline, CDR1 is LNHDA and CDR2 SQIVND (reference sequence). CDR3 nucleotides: TGTGCCAGTAGTATAGGGAGGGGTCCTGACACCGGGGAGCTGTTTTTT. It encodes CASSIGRGPDTGELFF.

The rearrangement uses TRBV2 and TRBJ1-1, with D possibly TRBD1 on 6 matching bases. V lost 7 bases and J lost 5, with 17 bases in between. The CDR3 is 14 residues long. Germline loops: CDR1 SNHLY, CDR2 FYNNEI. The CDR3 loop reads CASKRGGGSTEAFF. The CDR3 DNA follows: TGTGCCAGCAAGAGGGGGGGAGGGAGTACTGAAGCTTTCTTT.

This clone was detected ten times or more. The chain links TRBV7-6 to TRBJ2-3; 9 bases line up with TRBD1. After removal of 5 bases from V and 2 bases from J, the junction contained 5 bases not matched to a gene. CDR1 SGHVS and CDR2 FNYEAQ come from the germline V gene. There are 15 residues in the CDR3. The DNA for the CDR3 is TGTGCCAGCAGCGGGACAGGGCCCCCCACAGATACGCAGTATTTT. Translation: CASSGTGPPTDTQYF.